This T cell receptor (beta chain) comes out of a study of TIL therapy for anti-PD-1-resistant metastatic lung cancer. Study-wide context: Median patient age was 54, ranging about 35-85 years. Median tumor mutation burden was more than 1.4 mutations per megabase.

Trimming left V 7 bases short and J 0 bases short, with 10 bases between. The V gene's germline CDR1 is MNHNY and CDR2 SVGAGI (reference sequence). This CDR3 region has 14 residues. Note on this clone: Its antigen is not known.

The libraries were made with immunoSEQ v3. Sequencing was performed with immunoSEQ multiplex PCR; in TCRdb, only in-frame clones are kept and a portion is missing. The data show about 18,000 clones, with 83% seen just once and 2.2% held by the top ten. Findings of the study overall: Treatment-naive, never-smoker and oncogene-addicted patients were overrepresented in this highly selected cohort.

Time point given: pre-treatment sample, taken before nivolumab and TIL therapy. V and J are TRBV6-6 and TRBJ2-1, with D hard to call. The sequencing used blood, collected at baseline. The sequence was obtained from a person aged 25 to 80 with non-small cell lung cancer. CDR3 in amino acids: CASTGLSSYNEQFF. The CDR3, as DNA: TGTGCCAGCACAGGATTAAGCTCCTACAATGAGCAGTTCTTC.